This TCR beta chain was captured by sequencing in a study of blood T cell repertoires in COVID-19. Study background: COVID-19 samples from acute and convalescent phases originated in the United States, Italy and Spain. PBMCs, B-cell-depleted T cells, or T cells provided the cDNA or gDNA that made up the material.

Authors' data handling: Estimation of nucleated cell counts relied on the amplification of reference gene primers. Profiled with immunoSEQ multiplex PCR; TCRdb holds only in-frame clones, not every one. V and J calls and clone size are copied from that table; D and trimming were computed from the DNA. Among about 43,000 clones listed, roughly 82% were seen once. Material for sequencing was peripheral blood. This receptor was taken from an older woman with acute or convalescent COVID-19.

CDR3 in amino acids: CASSIPGQGAEAFF. In DNA form, the CDR3 reads TGTGCCAGCAGCATACCGGGACAGGGGGCTGAAGCTTTCTTT. The chain couples TRBV5-6 to TRBJ1-1; 11 nucleotides align to TRBD1. CDR1 SGHDT and CDR2 YYEEEE come from the germline V gene. With 4 bases clipped from V and 6 bases from J, the junction kept 5 bases outside the gene matches. This CDR3 has 14 residues.